This T cell receptor (beta chain) was identified during a study of T cells in women clearing cervical HPV infection. At the level of the study: Cases were women with histologically confirmed HPV16-related CIN3 or worse, including a couple of invasive cancers. Controls were women whose single incident HPV16 infection cleared within 12 months without precancer or cancer.

Assay: immunoSEQ multiplex PCR; the TCRdb copy retains only in-frame clones and omits some. The repertoire shows about 12,000 clones; the top ten hold under 30%. The TCR was taken from a woman between 18 and 75 years old with a cervical HPV16 infection that either progressed to CIN3+ or cleared (not recorded which). The sample taken for sequencing was blood buffy coat.

CDR3 DNA (partial): TGTGCCAGTAGTATGCCGGGACAGGGGGCCAACGAG. Protein sequence: CASSMPGQGANE. From start to end, the CDR3 is CASSMPGQGANEQYF. This chain links TRBV19 with TRBJ2-7; 12 bases line up with TRBD1. The CDR3 is cut off 3 residues early in the read; its end comes from the germline J gene. Trimming removed 3 bases from V and 5 bases from J; junction bases left unmatched: 5. Germline CDR1 LNHDA, CDR2 SQIVND (reference sequence). This CDR3 is 15 amino acids long.